Each of the 15 T cell receptor beta chains below was sequenced from the same sample in a study of cytomegalovirus exposure and HLA in healthy donors (TCRdb year 2017). The library was made by the immunoSEQ multiplex PCR assay. A mixture of 60 forward primers for TCR Vbeta segments and 13 reverse primers for TCR Jbeta segments was used in the multiplex PCR. TCRdb's version of the immuneACCESS table is confined to in-frame rearrangements and falls short of the full clone set. An unresolved V gene accounts for under half of the shortfall where checked; the remainder is of unknown origin. The sample includes some 120,000 clones, with about 80% observed a single time. The ten top clones hold 2% to 3% of the sample. Sequencing was done on a sample of PBMCs. The source of these receptors is a man aged 25 to 40 in good health and CMV-seronegative.

To note about this clone: Its ends do not fully match the called genes, so a read error is possible. The chain is built from TRBV4-1 and TRBJ1-2; tentatively, D is TRBD1 (6 bases). The CDR3 runs to 16 residues. Germline CDR1 MGHRA, CDR2 YSYEKL. CDR3 sequence reads: CASSQDLGGAPYGYPF. In DNA, the CDR3 is TGCGCCAGCAGCCAAGATCTAGGGGGGGCGCCTTATGGCTACCCCTTC.

The V call is TRBV30, the J call TRBJ1-1, with 9 bases aligning to TRBD1. CDR1 and CDR2 (germline): GTSNPN, SVGIG (reference sequence). This CDR3 region has 13 residues. With 3 bases clipped from V and 6 bases from J, the junction kept 5 bases outside the gene matches. The CDR3 DNA is TGTGCCTGGAGCGACAGGGGGTACGCTGAAGCTTTCTTT. It encodes CAWSDRGYAEAFF.

The V gene is TRBV4-1, the J gene TRBJ1-1; D call uncertain. CDR3 length: 15 amino acids. In germline, CDR1 is MGHRA, CDR2 YSYEKL. The germline V and J ends were trimmed by 4 bases and 0 bases, with 12 bases remaining between them. The CDR3 DNA reads as TGCGCCAGCAGCCGGGTTACAGACATGAACACTGAAGCTTTCTTT. Its protein product is CASSRVTDMNTEAFF.

V usage is TRBV29-1 and J usage is TRBJ2-7; TRBD1 matches at 10 bases. Germline loops: CDR1 SQVTM, CDR2 ANQGSEA. CDR3 length: 14 amino acids. V lost 2 bases and J lost 7; bases outside the gene matches: 8. The CDR3 DNA is TGCAGCGTTGAAACCGGGACAGGGGATGGAGAGCAGTACTTC. It specifies CSVETGTGDGEQYF.

The chain recombines TRBV2 with TRBJ1-5; TRBD1 matches 8 bases. The CDR3 loop spans 16 amino acids. V lost 5 bases to trimming and J lost 5 bases; unmatched junction nucleotides: 11. Germline V gene data show CDR1 as SNHLY and CDR2 as FYNNEI. This CDR3 is CASSPGGQGPYQPQHF. Written as DNA, the CDR3 is TGTGCCAGCAGTCCTGGAGGACAGGGACCCTATCAGCCCCAGCATTTT.

The V and J genes are TRBV6-1 and TRBJ1-5; D gene unclear. The CDR3 covers 15 residues. Per germline, CDR1 MNHNS and CDR2 SASEGT. Trimming stripped 4 bases from V and 4 bases from J, with 14 bases between. The CDR3 region has the DNA TGTGCCAGCAGTGTAAGCCCAGGTACTAATCAGCCCCAGCATTTT. It specifies CASSVSPGTNQPQHF.

The rearrangement links TRBV11-2 to TRBJ2-1; 12 positions match TRBD2. Unmatched junction bases numbered 6, after V lost 6 bases and J lost 3 bases. This CDR3 has 16 residues. Germline V lookup: CDR1 SGHAT, CDR2 FQNNGV. The CDR3 spells CASRHMTSGSYNEQFF. CDR3 nucleotide sequence: TGTGCCAGCAGACACATGACTAGCGGGAGCTACAATGAGCAGTTCTTC.

The chain recombines TRBV19 with TRBJ1-5; D unresolved. V lost 5 bases and J lost 13, with 18 bases in between. The CDR3 is made up of 13 amino acids. Germline V gene sequence: CDR1 LNHDA, CDR2 SQIVND (reference sequence). The CDR3 DNA reads TGTGCCAGTAGTGGGTTAATCGTAGGACTTCAGCATTTT. Amino acids: CASSGLIVGLQHF.

This rearrangement joins TRBV30 to TRBJ1-5; TRBD1 matches 8 bases. V was clipped by 2 bases and J by 8 bases; unmatched bases: 8. Germline CDR1 is GTSNPN and CDR2 is SVGIG (reference sequence). CDR3 length: 14 residues. DNA for the CDR3: TGTGCCTGGAGTTCTCGGACAGGGACGAAGCCCCAGCATTTT. Encoded protein: CAWSSRTGTKPQHF.

V gene TRBV19 combines with J gene TRBJ1-5; D possibly corresponds to TRBD1 (5 bases). This CDR3 has 15 amino acids. Germline CDR1 is LNHDA and CDR2 is SQIVND (reference sequence). V lost 7 bases and J 4 bases, leaving 17 bases between the germline ends. The CDR3 is CASTPAQAGNQPQHF. As DNA, the CDR3 is TGTGCCAGTACCCCTGCACAGGCAGGTAATCAGCCCCAGCATTTT.

The chain links TRBV28 to TRBJ1-4, with a weak D call TRBD1 (5 bases). Trimming cost V 7 bases and J 5 bases, with 23 bases left between them. Germline V lookup: CDR1 MDHEN, CDR2 SYDVKM. There are 17 residues in the CDR3. The CDR3 loop reads CASNSPPLGTKNEKLFF. In nucleotides, the CDR3 is TGTGCCAGCAATTCTCCCCCTTTGGGGACTAAGAATGAAAAACTGTTTTTT.

The chain has TRBV9 and TRBJ2-5; TRBD2 agrees at 14 bases. CDR1 and CDR2 (germline): SGDLS, YYNGEE. V shed 3 bases and J 14 bases; nucleotides not matched to a gene: 9. The CDR3 has 14 amino acids. The CDR3 here is CASSGGGLAGEIYF. CDR3 DNA: TGTGCCAGCAGCGGTGGGGGACTAGCGGGAGAGATATACTTC.

The rearrangement links TRBV30 to TRBJ2-7, with 8 nucleotides matching TRBD2. The CDR3 is 14 amino acids. Trimming took 5 bases from V and 2 from J; bases not matched to a gene: 8. Germline V gene sequence: CDR1 GTSNPN, CDR2 SVGIG (reference sequence). CDR3 nucleotide sequence: TGTGCCTGGGAACCGGGACTAGGGCCCTACGAGCAGTACTTC. Residues: CAWEPGLGPYEQYF.

The chain combines TRBV27 with TRBJ2-7; D possibly corresponds to TRBD1 (6 bases). The CDR3 has 15 amino acids. CDR1 is MNHEY, CDR2 SMNVEV, per germline (reference sequence). Between the trimmed V and J ends, which lost 6 bases and 4 bases, there was a span of 19 bases. The CDR3 DNA reads as TGTGCCAGCAGCCAAAAACAACAGGGATCTTACGAGCAGTACTTC. Protein sequence: CASSQKQQGSYEQYF.

This clone was detected only a few times. The J gene is TRBJ2-7, the V gene TRBV28; D may be TRBD2 (5 bases). The V gene's germline CDR1 is MDHEN and CDR2 SYDVKM. This CDR3 region has 11 residues. Trimming took off 8 bases at V and 3 bases at J, with 8 bases between the two ends. The DNA for the CDR3 is TGTGCCAGCGATCGGGGCTACGAGCAGTACTTC. Encoded protein: CASDRGYEQYF. Drawing the rest from reference TRBV28 and TRBJ2-7, the complete variable domain is DVKVTQSSRYLVKRTGEKVFLECVQDMDHENMFWYRQDPGLGLRLIYFSYDVKMKEKGDIPEGYSVSREKKERFSLILESASTNQTSMYLCASDRGYEQYFGPGTRLTVT.